The rows below give T cell receptor beta chains drawn from one sample of a study of T cell responses to AZD1222 COVID-19 vaccine. Repertoires were generated with immunoSEQ multiplex PCR, while TCRdb's copy carries only in-frame clones and drops some. Here the sample spans about 120,000 clones, around 90% being singletons. Here the sequenced sample was peripheral blood, taken on day 0 of AZD1222 vaccination. Source of these receptors: an adult in good health. Both conserved end residues are part of each CDR3. Fields, in order: CDR3 DNA, CDR3 protein, J gene, clone size, V gene, D gene. A D gene is named only where the DNA matches it firmly. Not all rows give a size; the values are once, few, many and, for expanded clones, a class.

DNA: TGTGCCAGCACCAAAAGACCACAGGGATCCTATGGCTACACCTTC; CDR3: CASTKRPQGSYGYTF; J: TRBJ1-2; size: few; V: TRBV27; D: NA
DNA: TGTGCCAGCAGCCCTGGGACAGGGAGGCACACTGAAGCTTTCTTT; CDR3: CASSPGTGRHTEAFF; J: TRBJ1-1; size: NA; V: TRBV7-3; D: TRBD1
DNA: TGTGCCAGCAGCCATCGCCACAGGGCAGAGACCCAGTACTTC; CDR3: CASSHRHRAETQYF; J: TRBJ2-5; size: NA; V: TRBV5-4; D: NA
DNA: TGTGCCAGCCGAGAGACTAGCGGCTCCTACAATGAGCAGTTCTTC; CDR3: CASRETSGSYNEQFF; J: TRBJ2-1; size: NA; V: TRBV5-4; D: TRBD2
DNA: TGTGCCAGCAGTTACTCGAGGGGATGGGAGACCCAGTACTTC; CDR3: CASSYSRGWETQYF; J: TRBJ2-5; size: NA; V: TRBV6-5; D: NA
DNA: TGTGCCAGCAGCCCCTCGGGCCAGGTCAGAAACACCATATATTTT; CDR3: CASSPSGQVRNTIYF; J: TRBJ1-3; size: NA; V: TRBV3-1/TRBV3-2; D: NA
DNA: TGTGCCACCAGCAGTGGCGACAGGGTATATAATTCACCCCTCCACTTT; CDR3: CATSSGDRVYNSPLHF; J: TRBJ1-6; size: few; V: TRBV15; D: TRBD1
DNA: TGTGCCACCAGTGCGGCTGAGGGGGCTGACGGGGCCAACGTCCTGACTTTC; CDR3: CATSAAEGADGANVLTF; J: TRBJ2-6; size: NA; V: TRBV24-1; D: TRBD1
DNA: TGTGCCTGGAGTGTAAGACATGCAGGGGAAAAACTGTTTTTT; CDR3: CAWSVRHAGEKLFF; J: TRBJ1-4; size: NA; V: TRBV30; D: NA
DNA: TGTGCCAGCAGTTTCGGGACAGGGGGCTCCTACGAGCAGTACTTC; CDR3: CASSFGTGGSYEQYF; J: TRBJ2-7; size: NA; V: TRBV27; D: TRBD1
DNA: TGTGCCAGCAGTTACGGGCAGGGGGCGCGAAATGAGCAGTTCTTC; CDR3: CASSYGQGARNEQFF; J: TRBJ2-1; size: NA; V: TRBV6-5; D: TRBD1
DNA: TGTGCCAGCAGCCGGGACACTTGGGACAATGAGCAGTTCTTC; CDR3: CASSRDTWDNEQFF; J: TRBJ2-1; size: NA; V: TRBV7-9; D: NA
DNA: TGTGCCAGCACTCAACCAGGGACAGGGAGGTCTCTTAACACTGAAGCTTTCTTT; CDR3: CASTQPGTGRSLNTEAFF; J: TRBJ1-1; size: NA; V: TRBV21-1; D: NA
DNA: TGTGCCACCAGTGATCCCGGACAGGGATCAGATACGCAGTATTTT; CDR3: CATSDPGQGSDTQYF; J: TRBJ2-3; size: NA; V: TRBV24-1; D: TRBD1
DNA: TGTGCCAGCAGCCCCGAGCAGAGAGGGGGCCCTACAGCTTTCTTT; CDR3: CASSPEQRGGPTAFF; J: TRBJ1-1; size: NA; V: TRBV7-9; D: TRBD1
DNA: TGTGCCTGGAGGGGCCGAGGGTTCGACTATGGCTACACCTTC; CDR3: CAWRGRGFDYGYTF; J: TRBJ1-2; size: NA; V: TRBV30; D: NA
DNA: TGTGCCACCAGTGATGGACTAGAGGAAGATGAGCAGTTCTTC; CDR3: CATSDGLEEDEQFF; J: TRBJ2-1; size: NA; V: TRBV24-1; D: TRBD2
DNA: TGTGCCAGCATTTTGACAGGAGGCTCACCCCTCCACTTT; CDR3: CASILTGGSPLHF; J: TRBJ1-6; size: NA; V: TRBV12-3/TRBV12-4; D: NA
DNA: TGTGCCTGGACCACCCCTAGCGGCACAGATACGCAGTATTTT; CDR3: CAWTTPSGTDTQYF; J: TRBJ2-3; size: NA; V: TRBV30; D: NA
DNA: TGTGCCAGCAGTGAAAGGGGCAGGGAAAACACCGGGGAGCTGTTTTTT; CDR3: CASSERGRENTGELFF; J: TRBJ2-2; size: NA; V: TRBV2; D: NA
DNA: TGCAGCGTTGAAGAGGCAGCGAACACTGAAGCTTTCTTT; CDR3: CSVEEAANTEAFF; J: TRBJ1-1; size: NA; V: TRBV29-1; D: NA